These T cell receptor beta chains were read from a single sample in a study of early T cells in non-severe SARS-CoV-2 infection. TCRdb re-called the 5' RACE reads with MiXCR, one entry per CDR3 protein. The table lists under 85,000 distinct CDR3 sequences, roughly 10% of them singletons. The sample comprised whole blood. These receptors were obtained from an adult who was a healthcare worker with PCR-confirmed SARS-CoV-2 infection or an uninfected control (not recorded which). Both conserved end residues are part of each CDR3. D genes are given only for firm matches. Where a row states a size, it is once, few, many or the class of an expanded clone; other rows omit it.

V gene: TRBV19; J gene: TRBJ2-1; D gene: TRBD2; clone size: -; CDR3 protein: CASRPTSGGYNEQFF; CDR3 DNA: TGTGCCAGTAGACCGACTAGCGGGGGGTACAATGAGCAGTTCTTC
V gene: TRBV20-1; J gene: TRBJ2-3; D gene: TRBD2; clone size: many; CDR3 protein: CSTPGRGGSTDTQYF; CDR3 DNA: TGCAGTACGCCCGGGCGGGGGGGGAGCACAGATACGCAGTATTTT
V gene: TRBV7-2; J gene: TRBJ1-1; D gene: -; clone size: many; CDR3 protein: CASSLMTAAFF; CDR3 DNA: TGTGCCAGCAGCTTGATGACAGCAGCTTTCTTT
V gene: TRBV5-8; J gene: TRBJ2-3; D gene: -; clone size: many; CDR3 protein: CASSHQVGGVDTQYF; CDR3 DNA: TGTGCCAGCAGCCACCAAGTGGGGGGTGTGGATACGCAGTATTTT
V gene: TRBV2; J gene: TRBJ2-3; D gene: -; clone size: few; CDR3 protein: CASSEMIDTQYF; CDR3 DNA: TGTGCCAGCAGTGAAATGATAGATACGCAGTATTTT
V gene: TRBV20-1; J gene: TRBJ1-2; D gene: -; clone size: few; CDR3 protein: CSARAGDNYGYTF; CDR3 DNA: TGCAGTGCTAGAGCCGGGGATAACTATGGCTACACCTTC
V gene: TRBV4-2; J gene: TRBJ2-2; D gene: -; clone size: -; CDR3 protein: CASRRGSPGELFF; CDR3 DNA: TGTGCCAGCAGGAGGGGGAGCCCCGGGGAGCTGTTTTTT
V gene: TRBV11-3; J gene: TRBJ2-1; D gene: -; clone size: -; CDR3 protein: CASSISAFYNEQFF; CDR3 DNA: TGTGCCAGCAGTATATCGGCTTTCTACAATGAGCAGTTCTTC
V gene: TRBV7-9; J gene: TRBJ2-3; D gene: TRBD2; clone size: many; CDR3 protein: CASSLILAGVSDTQYF; CDR3 DNA: TGTGCCAGCAGCTTAATCCTAGCGGGGGTGTCAGATACGCAGTATTTT
V gene: TRBV29-1; J gene: TRBJ2-7; D gene: -; clone size: -; CDR3 protein: CSIGGGSSYEQYF; CDR3 DNA: TGCAGCATTGGAGGGGGGAGCTCCTACGAGCAGTACTTC
V gene: TRBV27; J gene: TRBJ2-6; D gene: -; clone size: many; CDR3 protein: CASSFLTGAGANVLTF; CDR3 DNA: TGTGCCAGCAGTTTTTTAACCGGTGCCGGGGCCAACGTCCTGACTTTC
V gene: TRBV3-1; J gene: TRBJ1-2; D gene: -; clone size: few; CDR3 protein: CASSQDPSSEDLNYGYTF; CDR3 DNA: TGTGCCAGCAGCCAAGATCCCTCCTCGGAGGATTTAAACTATGGCTACACCTTC
V gene: TRBV5-1; J gene: TRBJ1-2; D gene: TRBD1; clone size: many; CDR3 protein: CASSFTGEGYTF; CDR3 DNA: TGCGCCAGCAGCTTTACAGGGGAAGGCTACACCTTC
V gene: TRBV20-1; J gene: TRBJ2-7; D gene: -; clone size: many; CDR3 protein: CSALPGGTYEQYF; CDR3 DNA: TGCAGTGCCCTCCCTGGCGGAACCTACGAGCAGTACTTC
V gene: TRBV25-1; J gene: TRBJ2-3; D gene: TRBD1; clone size: few; CDR3 protein: CASSLGQGSGDTQYF; CDR3 DNA: TGTGCCAGCAGTCTGGGACAGGGGAGCGGAGATACGCAGTATTTT
V gene: TRBV7-9; J gene: TRBJ2-7; D gene: -; clone size: many; CDR3 protein: CASSSKPRYEQYF; CDR3 DNA: TGTGCCAGCAGCTCTAAACCCAGGTACGAGCAGTACTTC
V gene: TRBV5-1; J gene: TRBJ2-7; D gene: TRBD2; clone size: -; CDR3 protein: CASSFETAGREQYF; CDR3 DNA: TGCGCCAGCAGCTTTGAGACAGCGGGGCGGGAGCAGTACTTC
V gene: TRBV7-9; J gene: TRBJ2-1; D gene: TRBD2; clone size: few; CDR3 protein: CASSLGSGDNNEQFF; CDR3 DNA: TGTGCCAGCAGCTTAGGCAGCGGGGATAACAATGAGCAGTTCTTC
V gene: TRBV3-1; J gene: TRBJ2-1; D gene: TRBD2; clone size: many; CDR3 protein: CASSQPPSGVYNEQFF; CDR3 DNA: TGTGCCAGCAGCCAACCGCCTAGCGGGGTGTACAATGAGCAGTTCTTC
V gene: TRBV9; J gene: TRBJ2-3; D gene: -; clone size: few; CDR3 protein: CASSQETDTQYF; CDR3 DNA: TGTGCCAGCAGCCAAGAAACAGATACGCAGTATTTT
V gene: TRBV10-2; J gene: TRBJ1-1; D gene: -; clone size: -; CDR3 protein: CASSESFGSNTEAFF; CDR3 DNA: TGCGCCAGCAGTGAATCATTTGGGTCGAACACTGAAGCTTTCTTT
V gene: TRBV5-5; J gene: TRBJ2-7; D gene: TRBD1; clone size: many; CDR3 protein: CASSLVGTASYEQYF; CDR3 DNA: TGTGCCAGCAGCTTGGTGGGGACAGCCTCCTACGAGCAGTACTTC
V gene: TRBV18; J gene: TRBJ2-7; D gene: -; clone size: many; CDR3 protein: CASSHPTRRPYEQYF; CDR3 DNA: TGTGCCAGCTCACATCCGACACGCCGGCCCTACGAGCAGTACTTC
V gene: TRBV7-9; J gene: TRBJ2-1; D gene: -; clone size: many; CDR3 protein: CASSSGTKSYNEQFF; CDR3 DNA: TGTGCCAGCAGCTCCGGGACAAAATCCTACAATGAGCAGTTCTTC
V gene: TRBV20-1; J gene: TRBJ1-1; D gene: -; clone size: many; CDR3 protein: CSARDLGQLNTEAFF; CDR3 DNA: TGCAGTGCTAGAGATCTAGGACAGCTGAACACTGAAGCTTTCTTT
V gene: TRBV29-1; J gene: TRBJ2-7; D gene: -; clone size: -; CDR3 protein: CSALGGDSYEQYF; CDR3 DNA: TGCAGCGCCTTGGGCGGGGACTCCTACGAGCAGTACTTC
V gene: TRBV28; J gene: TRBJ1-5; D gene: -; clone size: few; CDR3 protein: CASSSAGTGYQPQHF; CDR3 DNA: TGTGCCAGCAGTTCCGCCGGGACGGGATATCAGCCCCAGCATTTT
V gene: TRBV3-1; J gene: TRBJ1-6; D gene: TRBD1; clone size: few; CDR3 protein: CASSQDRDSPLHF; CDR3 DNA: TGTGCCAGCAGCCAGGACAGGGATTCACCCCTCCACTTT